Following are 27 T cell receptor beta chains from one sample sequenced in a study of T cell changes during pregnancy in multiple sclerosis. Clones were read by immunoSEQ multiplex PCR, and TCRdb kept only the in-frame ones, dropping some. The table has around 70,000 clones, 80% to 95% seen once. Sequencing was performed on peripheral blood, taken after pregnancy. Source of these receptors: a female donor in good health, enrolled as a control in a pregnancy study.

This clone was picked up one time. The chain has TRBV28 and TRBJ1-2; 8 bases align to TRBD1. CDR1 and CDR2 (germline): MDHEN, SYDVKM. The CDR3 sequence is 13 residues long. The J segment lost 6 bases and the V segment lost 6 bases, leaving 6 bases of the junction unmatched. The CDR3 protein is CASRVPGGNGYTF. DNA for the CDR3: TGTGCCAGCAGGGTCCCAGGGGGCAATGGCTACACCTTC.

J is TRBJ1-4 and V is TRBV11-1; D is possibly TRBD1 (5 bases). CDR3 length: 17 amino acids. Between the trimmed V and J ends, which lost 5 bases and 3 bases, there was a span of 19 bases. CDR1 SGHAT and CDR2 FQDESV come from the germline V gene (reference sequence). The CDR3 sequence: CASSPTMPTEPNEKLFF. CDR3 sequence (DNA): TGTGCCAGCAGCCCAACCATGCCGACAGAGCCTAATGAAAAACTGTTTTTT.

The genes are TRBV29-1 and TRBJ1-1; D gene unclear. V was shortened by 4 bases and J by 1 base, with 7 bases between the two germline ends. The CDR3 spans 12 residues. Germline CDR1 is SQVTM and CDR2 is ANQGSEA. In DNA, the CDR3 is TGCAGCGTTGTTGGGCAGAACACTGAAGCTTTCTTT. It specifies CSVVGQNTEAFF.

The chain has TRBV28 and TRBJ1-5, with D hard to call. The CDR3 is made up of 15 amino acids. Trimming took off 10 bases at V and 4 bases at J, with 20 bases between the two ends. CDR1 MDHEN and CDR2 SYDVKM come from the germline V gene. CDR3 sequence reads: CATEPPGFGNQPQHF. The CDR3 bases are TGTGCCACCGAACCGCCGGGGTTTGGGAATCAGCCCCAGCATTTT.

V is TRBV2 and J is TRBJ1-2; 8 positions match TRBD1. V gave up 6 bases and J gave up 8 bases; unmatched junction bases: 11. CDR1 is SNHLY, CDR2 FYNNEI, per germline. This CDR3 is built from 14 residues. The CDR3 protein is CASRLTGVLEGYTF. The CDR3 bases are TGTGCCAGCAGACTGACAGGGGTTCTAGAAGGCTACACCTTC.

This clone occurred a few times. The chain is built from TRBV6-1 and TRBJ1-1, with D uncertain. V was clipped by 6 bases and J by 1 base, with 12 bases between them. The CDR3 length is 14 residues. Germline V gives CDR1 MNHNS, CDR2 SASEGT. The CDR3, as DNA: TGTGCCAGCAGGTCCACGTCGGGGAACACTGAAGCTTTCTTT. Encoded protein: CASRSTSGNTEAFF.

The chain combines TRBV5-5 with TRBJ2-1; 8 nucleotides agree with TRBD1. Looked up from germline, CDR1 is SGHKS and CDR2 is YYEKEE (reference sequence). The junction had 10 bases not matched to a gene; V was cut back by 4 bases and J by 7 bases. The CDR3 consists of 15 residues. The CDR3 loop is CASSAQGQGRNEQFF. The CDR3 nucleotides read TGTGCCAGCAGCGCACAAGGACAGGGAAGGAATGAGCAGTTCTTC. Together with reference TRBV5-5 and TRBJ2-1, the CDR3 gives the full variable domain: DAGVTQSPTHLIKTRGQQVTLRCSPISGHKSVSWYQQVLGQGPQFIFQYYEKEERGRGNFPDRFSARQFPNYSSELNVNALLLGDSALYLCASSAQGQGRNEQFFGPGTRLTVL.

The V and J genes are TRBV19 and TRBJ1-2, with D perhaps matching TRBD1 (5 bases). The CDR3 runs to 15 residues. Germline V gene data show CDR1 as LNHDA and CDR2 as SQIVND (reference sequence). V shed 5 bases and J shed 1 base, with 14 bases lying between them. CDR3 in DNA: TGTGCCAGTAGTCCTCTCACAGGAAGTAACTATGGCTACACCTTC. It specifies CASSPLTGSNYGYTF.

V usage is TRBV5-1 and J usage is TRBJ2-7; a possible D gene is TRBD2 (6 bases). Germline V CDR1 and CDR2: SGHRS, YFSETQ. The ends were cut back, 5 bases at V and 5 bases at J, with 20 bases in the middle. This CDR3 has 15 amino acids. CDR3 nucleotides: TGCGCCAGCAGTTATCCTCGGGGGATAAACGACGAGCAGTACTTC. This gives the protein CASSYPRGINDEQYF.

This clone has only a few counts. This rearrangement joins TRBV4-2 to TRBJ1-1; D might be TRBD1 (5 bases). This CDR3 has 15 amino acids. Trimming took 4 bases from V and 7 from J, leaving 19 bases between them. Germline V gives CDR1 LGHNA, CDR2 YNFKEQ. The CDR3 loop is CASSPPGGGDNEAFF. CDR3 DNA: TGTGCCAGCAGCCCCCCCGGTGGAGGGGATAATGAAGCTTTCTTT.

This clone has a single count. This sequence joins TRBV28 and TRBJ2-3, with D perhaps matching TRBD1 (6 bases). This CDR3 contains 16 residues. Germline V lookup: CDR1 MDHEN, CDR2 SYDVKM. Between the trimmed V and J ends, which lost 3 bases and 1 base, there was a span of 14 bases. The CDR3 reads CASSLWGQGGTDTQYF. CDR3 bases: TGTGCCAGCAGTTTGTGGGGACAAGGAGGCACAGATACGCAGTATTTT.

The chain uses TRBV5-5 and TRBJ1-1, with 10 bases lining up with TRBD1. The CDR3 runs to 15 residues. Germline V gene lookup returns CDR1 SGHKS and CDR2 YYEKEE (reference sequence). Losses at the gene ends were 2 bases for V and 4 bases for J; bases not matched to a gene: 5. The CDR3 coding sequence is TGTGCCAGCAGCTTACTGGGACAGGGGAGCACTGAAGCTTTCTTT. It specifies CASSLLGQGSTEAFF.

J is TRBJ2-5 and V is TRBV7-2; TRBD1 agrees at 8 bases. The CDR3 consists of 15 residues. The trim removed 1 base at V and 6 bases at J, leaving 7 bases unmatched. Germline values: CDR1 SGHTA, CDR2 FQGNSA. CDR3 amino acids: CASSLGDRHMKTQYF. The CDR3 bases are TGTGCCAGCAGCTTAGGGGACAGGCATATGAAGACCCAGTACTTC.

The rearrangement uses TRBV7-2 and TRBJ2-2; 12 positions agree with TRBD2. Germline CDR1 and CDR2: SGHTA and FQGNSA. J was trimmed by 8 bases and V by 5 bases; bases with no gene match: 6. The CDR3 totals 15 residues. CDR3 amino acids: CASSQGLAGGGELFF. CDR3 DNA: TGTGCCAGCAGCCAGGGACTAGCGGGTGGAGGGGAGCTGTTTTTT.

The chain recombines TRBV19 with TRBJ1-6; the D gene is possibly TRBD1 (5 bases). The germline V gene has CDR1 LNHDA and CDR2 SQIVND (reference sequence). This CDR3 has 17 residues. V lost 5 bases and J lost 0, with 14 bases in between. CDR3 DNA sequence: TGTGCCAGTAGTTTCCAGGGCAGTAGCTCCTATAATTCACCCCTCCACTTT. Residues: CASSFQGSSSYNSPLHF.

The CDR3 nucleotides read TGTGCCAGCAGCTCCTCCGGGGGGATTAGCAATCAGCCCCAGCATTTT. Encoded protein: CASSSSGGISNQPQHF. This chain uses TRBV2 with TRBJ1-5; D is perhaps TRBD1 (5 bases). There are 16 residues in the CDR3. Germline V lookup: CDR1 SNHLY, CDR2 FYNNEI. The germline V and J ends were trimmed by 6 bases and 0 bases, with 15 bases remaining between them.

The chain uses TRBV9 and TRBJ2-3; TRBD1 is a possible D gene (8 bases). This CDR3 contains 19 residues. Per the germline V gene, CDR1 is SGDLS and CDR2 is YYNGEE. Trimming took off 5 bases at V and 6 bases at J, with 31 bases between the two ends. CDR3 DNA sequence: TGTGCCAGCAGGCCCATGGGACAGGTCCCAGCGGGAAGAGGCGATACGCAGTATTTT. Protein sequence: CASRPMGQVPAGRGDTQYF.

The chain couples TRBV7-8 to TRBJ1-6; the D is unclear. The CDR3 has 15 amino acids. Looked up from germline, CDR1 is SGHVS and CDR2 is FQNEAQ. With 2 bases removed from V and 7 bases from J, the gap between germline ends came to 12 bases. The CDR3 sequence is CASSLRRLPNSPLHF. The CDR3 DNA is TGTGCCAGCAGCTTACGGCGGCTCCCCAATTCACCCCTCCACTTT.

The CDR3 loop reads CASNDRGWEKLFF. DNA for the CDR3: TGTGCCAGTAACGACAGGGGATGGGAAAAACTGTTTTTT. The chain uses TRBV19 and TRBJ1-4; 8 bases map to TRBD1. CDR3 length equals 13 residues. Germline trimming cut 7 bases from V and 8 bases from J; bases unmatched to any gene: 6. Germline CDR1 is LNHDA and CDR2 is SQIVND (reference sequence).

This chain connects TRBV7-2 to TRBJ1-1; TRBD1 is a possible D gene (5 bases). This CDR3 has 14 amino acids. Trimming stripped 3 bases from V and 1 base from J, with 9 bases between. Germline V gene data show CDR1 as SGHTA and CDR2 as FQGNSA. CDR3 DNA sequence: TGTGCCAGCAGCTTCCCGGGGGAGAACACTGAAGCTTTCTTT. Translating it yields CASSFPGENTEAFF.

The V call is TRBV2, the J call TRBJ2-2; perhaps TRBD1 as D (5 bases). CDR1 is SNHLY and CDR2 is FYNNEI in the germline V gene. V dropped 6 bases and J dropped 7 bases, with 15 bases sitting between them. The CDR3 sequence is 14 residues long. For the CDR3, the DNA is TGTGCCAGCAGGGCCACGACAGTTCTCGGGGAGCTGTTTTTT. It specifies CASRATTVLGELFF. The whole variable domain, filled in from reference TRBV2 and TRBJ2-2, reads EPEVTQTPSHQVTQMGQEVILRCVPISNHLYFYWYRQILGQKVEFLVSFYNNEISEKSEIFDDQFSVERPDGSNFTLKIRSTKLEDSAMYFCASRATTVLGELFFGEGSRLTVL.

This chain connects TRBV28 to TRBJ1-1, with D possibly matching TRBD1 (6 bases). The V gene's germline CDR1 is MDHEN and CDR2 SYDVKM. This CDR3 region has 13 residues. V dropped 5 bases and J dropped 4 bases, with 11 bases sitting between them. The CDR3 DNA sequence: TGTGCCAGCAGTCCCAGGACAGTCACTGAAGCTTTCTTT. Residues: CASSPRTVTEAFF.

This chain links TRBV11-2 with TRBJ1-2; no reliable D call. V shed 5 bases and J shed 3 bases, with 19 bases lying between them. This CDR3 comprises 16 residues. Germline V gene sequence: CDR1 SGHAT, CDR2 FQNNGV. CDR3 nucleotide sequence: TGTGCCAGCAGCCTCCAAGGCACCCCCGGGTACTATGGCTACACCTTC. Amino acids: CASSLQGTPGYYGYTF.

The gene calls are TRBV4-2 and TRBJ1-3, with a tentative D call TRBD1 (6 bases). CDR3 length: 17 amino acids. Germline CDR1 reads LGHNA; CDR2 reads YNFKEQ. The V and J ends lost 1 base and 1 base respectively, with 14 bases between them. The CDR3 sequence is CASSQAWTVNSGNTIYF. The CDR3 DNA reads TGTGCCAGCAGCCAAGCGTGGACAGTAAATTCTGGAAACACCATATATTTT.

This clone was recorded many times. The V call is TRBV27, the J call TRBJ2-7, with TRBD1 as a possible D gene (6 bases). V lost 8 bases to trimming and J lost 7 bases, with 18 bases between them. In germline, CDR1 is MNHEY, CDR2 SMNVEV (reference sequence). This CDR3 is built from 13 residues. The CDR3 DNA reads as TGTGCCAGCCATACCACAGGGTCTGGGGAGCAGTACTTC. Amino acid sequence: CASHTTGSGEQYF.

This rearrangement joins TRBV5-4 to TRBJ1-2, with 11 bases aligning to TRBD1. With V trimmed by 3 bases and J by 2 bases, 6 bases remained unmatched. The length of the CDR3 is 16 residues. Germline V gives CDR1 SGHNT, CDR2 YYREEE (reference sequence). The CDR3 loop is CASSSRDRGANYGYTF. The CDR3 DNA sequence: TGTGCCAGCAGCTCCCGGGACAGGGGGGCGAACTATGGCTACACCTTC.

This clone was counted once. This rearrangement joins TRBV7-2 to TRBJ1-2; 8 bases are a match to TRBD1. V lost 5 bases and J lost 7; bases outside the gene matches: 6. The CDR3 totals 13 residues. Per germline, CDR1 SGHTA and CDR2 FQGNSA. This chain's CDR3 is CASSRDRGRGYTF. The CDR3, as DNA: TGTGCCAGCAGCCGAGACAGGGGCCGTGGCTACACCTTC.